The 30 T cell receptor beta chains below come from one sample, sequenced in a study of cytomegalovirus exposure and HLA in healthy donors. PCR used 60 Vbeta primers and 13 Jbeta primers. Using immunoSEQ multiplex PCR, the repertoire was profiled, and TCRdb retains in-frame clones only, with some absent. The data contain about 110,000 clones, roughly 80% of them seen just once; the ten biggest clones take up 22%. Sequenced material: PBMCs. All receptors come from a man aged 25-45 years in good health and CMV-seropositive.

The gene calls are TRBV28 and TRBJ2-7; tentative D call: TRBD2 (7 bases). The germline CDR1 and CDR2 sequences are MDHEN and SYDVKM. V shed 7 bases and J shed 9 bases, with 25 bases lying between them. This CDR3 spans 15 amino acids. The CDR3 sequence: CASTKGGFPYEGQYV. The CDR3, as DNA: TGTGCCAGCACCAAGGGGGGGTTTCCCTACGAGGGGCAGTACGTC.

The V and J genes are TRBV7-9 and TRBJ1-5; D might be TRBD1 (6 bases). CDR1 and CDR2 (germline): SEHNR, FQNEAQ (reference sequence). V was shortened by 3 bases and J by 7 bases, with 13 bases between the two germline ends. This CDR3 is 14 amino acids long. CDR3 nucleotide sequence: TGTGCCAGCAGCTTCCTGGGGCAGGGGCAGCCCCAGCATTTT. Translated: CASSFLGQGQPQHF.

This clone was found once. The chain uses TRBV7-2 and TRBJ2-5; tentative D call: TRBD2 (5 bases). This CDR3 contains 11 residues. The germline V gene has CDR1 SGHTA and CDR2 FQGNSA. With 9 bases removed from V and 5 bases from J, the gap between germline ends came to 10 bases. The DNA of the CDR3 is TGTGCCAGTTCGGAGGCGGAGACCCAGTACTTC. Amino acids: CASSEAETQYF.

The chain joins TRBV28 to TRBJ2-7; maybe TRBD1 (5 bases). The CDR3 sequence is 14 residues long. Germline CDR1 MDHEN, CDR2 SYDVKM. V shed 7 bases and J shed 4 bases, with 17 bases lying between them. The CDR3 region has the DNA TGTGCCAGCAAGGGGCAGGGTGAGGTTTACGAGCAGTACTTC. This codes for CASKGQGEVYEQYF.

V and J are TRBV27 and TRBJ1-1; possible D gene TRBD1, 6 bases. This CDR3 contains 14 residues. Germline V gene data show CDR1 as MNHEY and CDR2 as SMNVEV (reference sequence). V lost 4 bases and J 5 bases, leaving 14 bases between the germline ends. The CDR3 here is CASSSQGRETEAFF. Written as DNA, the CDR3 is TGTGCCAGCAGTTCTCAGGGGAGGGAAACTGAAGCTTTCTTT.

This chain connects TRBV29-1 to TRBJ1-5, with a weak D call TRBD1 (6 bases). Trimming removed 5 bases at V and 3 bases at J, with 14 bases between. Germline V CDR1 and CDR2: SQVTM, ANQGSEA. The CDR3 has 14 residues. The chain's CDR3 is CSVTGTTDNQPQHF. As DNA, the CDR3 is TGCAGCGTTACCGGGACAACGGACAATCAGCCCCAGCATTTT.

The CDR3 reads CASSSQGYGNTIYF. The DNA of the CDR3 is TGTGCCAGCAGTTCTCAGGGGTACGGAAACACCATATATTTT. This chain connects TRBV6-5 to TRBJ1-3, with D possibly TRBD1 on 6 matching bases. This CDR3 is built from 14 residues. CDR1 and CDR2 (germline): MNHEY, SVGAGI. Trimming took off 4 bases at V and 4 bases at J, with 11 bases between the two ends.

The chain uses TRBV5-8 and TRBJ1-5; D gene ambiguous. This CDR3 comprises 14 residues. V was shortened by 5 bases and J by 5 bases, with 14 bases between the two germline ends. Germline CDR1 is SGHTS and CDR2 is YDEGEE. The CDR3 bases are TGTGCCAGCAGTACAGCAGTTACATATCAGCCCCAGCATTTT. Its protein product is CASSTAVTYQPQHF. Supplemented by reference TRBV5-8 and TRBJ1-5, the full variable domain reads EAGVTQSPTHLIKTRGQQATLRCSPISGHTSVYWYQQALGLGLQFLLWYDEGEERNRGNFPPRFSGRQFPNYSSELNVNALELEDSALYLCASSTAVTYQPQHFGDGTRLSIL.

The rearrangement uses TRBV5-1 and TRBJ2-2; possible D gene TRBD1, 6 bases. CDR1 and CDR2 from the germline V gene are SGHRS and YFSETQ. The CDR3 length is 17 residues. Between the trimmed V and J ends, which lost 0 bases and 1 base, there was a span of 13 bases. CDR3 amino acids: CASSLATRGRNTGELFF. The DNA for the CDR3 is TGCGCCAGCAGCTTGGCGACCAGGGGACGGAACACCGGGGAGCTGTTTTTT.

This rearrangement joins TRBV25-1 to TRBJ1-2; possible D gene TRBD1, 5 bases. Trimming removed 5 bases at V and 3 bases at J, with 16 bases between. This CDR3 comprises 15 residues. The germline gives CDR1 MGHDK, CDR2 SYGVNS. The CDR3 reads CASSFTTESYYGYTF. The CDR3 DNA reads TGTGCCAGCAGTTTCACGACAGAATCCTACTATGGCTACACCTTC.

V gene TRBV5-6 combines with J gene TRBJ1-5; possible D gene TRBD1, 5 bases. The V end lost 0 bases, the J end lost 3 bases, and 7 bases lay between the germline ends. This CDR3 is 14 amino acids long. Germline CDR1 and CDR2: SGHDT and YYEEEE. This chain's CDR3 is CASSLGGVNQPQHF. The CDR3, as DNA: TGTGCCAGCAGCTTGGGGGGGGTCAATCAGCCCCAGCATTTT.

J is TRBJ2-7 and V is TRBV2; TRBD2 agrees at 10 bases. CDR1 and CDR2 (germline): SNHLY, FYNNEI. The CDR3 extends over 15 amino acids. V gave up 5 bases and J gave up 6 bases; unmatched junction bases: 10. The CDR3 is CASSREASGSSEQYV. The CDR3 DNA is TGTGCCAGCAGTAGAGAGGCTAGCGGGAGTTCCGAGCAGTACGTC.

Only one count was recorded for this clone. CDR3 region: CASSLLTSGSTDTQYF. The DNA for the CDR3 is TGTGCCAGCAGCTTACTAACTAGCGGTAGCACAGATACGCAGTATTTT. The rearrangement links TRBV11-2 to TRBJ2-3, with 8 bases aligning to TRBD2. With V trimmed by 2 bases and J by 0 bases, 4 bases remained unmatched. CDR1 is SGHAT, CDR2 FQNNGV, per germline. This CDR3 has 16 residues.

This clone appeared many times. Here the CDR3 DNA reads TGTGCCAGCAGCTTAGCGGGGGGGTCCGGCGAAGCTTTCTTT. Translating it yields CASSLAGGSGEAFF. V and J are TRBV7-9 and TRBJ1-1, with D perhaps TRBD1 (5 bases). Germline values: CDR1 SEHNR, CDR2 FQNEAQ (reference sequence). V lost 0 bases to trimming and J lost 8 bases, with 13 bases between them. This CDR3 spans 14 amino acids.

CDR3 nucleotide sequence: TGTGCCAGCGCCCCAGACAGGGGGCGCGACGAGCAGTACTTC. Translation: CASAPDRGRDEQYF. J is TRBJ2-7 and V is TRBV6-5, with 10 nucleotides matching TRBD1. Germline values: CDR1 MNHEY, CDR2 SVGAGI. There are 14 residues in the CDR3. The junction had 9 bases not matched to a gene; V was cut back by 8 bases and J by 5 bases.

The V gene is TRBV7-9, the J gene TRBJ1-1, with TRBD1 matching 8 bases. The V and J ends lost 5 bases and 5 bases, in that order; junction bases with no gene match: 4. This CDR3 comprises 13 residues. Per the germline V gene, CDR1 is SEHNR and CDR2 is FQNEAQ (reference sequence). The CDR3: CASSLQGGTEAFF. DNA of the CDR3: TGTGCCAGCAGCCTACAGGGGGGAACTGAAGCTTTCTTT.

The chain recombines TRBV7-2 with TRBJ2-7; D might be TRBD1 (6 bases). From germline, CDR1 is SGHTA and CDR2 FQGNSA. The CDR3 sequence is 12 residues long. Trimming took 5 bases from V and 3 from J, leaving 8 bases between them. The CDR3 coding sequence is TGTGCCAGCAGCAGGACAGTCTACGAGCAGTACTTC. The encoded protein is CASSRTVYEQYF.

V usage is TRBV11-2 and J usage is TRBJ2-7; TRBD1 matches 9 bases. V gave up 0 bases and J gave up 5 bases; unmatched junction bases: 8. In germline, CDR1 is SGHAT, CDR2 FQNNGV. The CDR3 spans 16 residues. The CDR3 bases are TGTGCCAGCAGCTTAGACGGAGCCGGGACAGGGAACGAGCAGTACTTC. Protein: CASSLDGAGTGNEQYF.

This clone occurred once. The chain has TRBV5-6 and TRBJ1-2, with D uncertain. The CDR3 spans 12 residues. The germline V and J ends were trimmed by 6 bases and 4 bases, with 10 bases remaining between them. Germline V CDR1 and CDR2: SGHDT, YYEEEE. CDR3 sequence: CASTSRSYGYTF. The CDR3 nucleotides are TGTGCCAGCACCTCGCGGAGCTATGGCTACACCTTC.

The chain employs TRBV27 and TRBJ2-3; D is unresolved. V was pared by 6 bases and J by 3 bases, with 16 bases between. The CDR3 has 15 amino acids. CDR1 MNHEY and CDR2 SMNVEV come from the germline V gene (reference sequence). CDR3 amino acids: CASSSKWPWTDTQYF. For the CDR3, the DNA is TGTGCCAGCAGCTCGAAATGGCCTTGGACAGATACGCAGTATTTT.

This clone was seen once. The rearrangement links TRBV11-2 to TRBJ1-1; D unresolved. Trimming removed 3 bases from V and 0 bases from J, with 5 bases in between. The V gene's germline CDR1 is SGHAT and CDR2 FQNNGV. This CDR3 is built from 13 residues. The CDR3 region has the DNA TGTGCCAGCAGCTTTGCGATGAACACTGAAGCTTTCTTT. Translation: CASSFAMNTEAFF.

V is TRBV7-9 and J is TRBJ1-1; D remains unclear. The CDR3 has 13 residues. Trimming removed 6 bases at V and 1 base at J, with 9 bases between. Looked up from germline, CDR1 is SEHNR and CDR2 is FQNEAQ (reference sequence). CDR3: CASRRRENTEAFF. CDR3 in DNA: TGTGCCAGCAGAAGACGGGAGAACACTGAAGCTTTCTTT.

V usage is TRBV7-8 and J usage is TRBJ2-7; 10 nucleotides line up with TRBD2. The J segment lost 0 bases and the V segment lost 5 bases, leaving 10 bases of the junction unmatched. The germline gives CDR1 SGHVS, CDR2 FQNEAQ. This CDR3 comprises 17 residues. The CDR3 DNA reads as TGTGCCAGCAGCCCACGACTTAGCGGGGGGACCTCCTACGAGCAGTACTTC. Translating it yields CASSPRLSGGTSYEQYF.

This clone has more than one count but fewer than ten. The chain employs TRBV11-3 and TRBJ2-6; D gene ambiguous. The CDR3 contains 13 residues. Trimming removed 5 bases at V and 8 bases at J, with 10 bases between. CDR1 is SGHNT and CDR2 is YENEEA in the germline V gene. CDR3 sequence (DNA): TGTGCCAGCAGCCCCCTAGGCACCAACGTCCTGACTTTC. Its translation: CASSPLGTNVLTF. The complete variable domain, with remaining parts taken from reference TRBV11-3 and TRBJ2-6, reads EAGVVQSPRYKIIEKKQPVAFWCNPISGHNTLYWYLQNLGQGPELLIRYENEEAVDDSQLPKDRFSAERLKGVDSTLKIQPAELGDSAVYLCASSPLGTNVLTFGAGSRLTVL.

This chain uses TRBV5-1 with TRBJ2-5, with a weak D call TRBD1 (5 bases). The CDR3 loop spans 16 amino acids. The germline V gene has CDR1 SGHRS and CDR2 YFSETQ. V gave up 1 base and J gave up 4 bases, with 17 bases separating them. The CDR3 DNA reads TGCGCCAGCAGCTTGCTCGGGCCAGGGATTGGAGAGACCCAGTACTTC. This gives the protein CASSLLGPGIGETQYF.

This chain links TRBV2 with TRBJ1-2; 8 bases fit TRBD1. J lost 2 bases, V lost 8 bases, and 7 bases had no gene match. The CDR3 contains 14 residues. The germline CDR1 and CDR2 sequences are SNHLY and FYNNEI. The CDR3 nucleotides are TGTGCCAGCGACAGGGGCGAAGCCAACTATGGCTACACCTTC. This sequence encodes CASDRGEANYGYTF. The entire variable domain, with the rest obtained from reference TRBV2 and TRBJ1-2, is as follows: EPEVTQTPSHQVTQMGQEVILRCVPISNHLYFYWYRQILGQKVEFLVSFYNNEISEKSEIFDDQFSVERPDGSNFTLKIRSTKLEDSAMYFCASDRGEANYGYTFGSGTRLTVV.

This clone occurred once. This chain uses TRBV28 with TRBJ2-4; maybe TRBD1 (5 bases). The germline V and J ends were trimmed by 5 bases and 0 bases, with 14 bases remaining between them. Germline V gene data show CDR1 as MDHEN and CDR2 as SYDVKM. The CDR3 runs to 16 residues. The chain's CDR3 is CASSTKQALAKNIQYF. The CDR3 nucleotides read TGTGCCAGCAGTACAAAACAGGCCCTAGCCAAAAACATTCAGTACTTC. Full variable domain (missing parts from reference TRBV28 and TRBJ2-4): DVKVTQSSRYLVKRTGEKVFLECVQDMDHENMFWYRQDPGLGLRLIYFSYDVKMKEKGDIPEGYSVSREKKERFSLILESASTNQTSMYLCASSTKQALAKNIQYFGAGTRLSVL.

The chain has TRBV7-2 and TRBJ1-2; 8 bases agree with TRBD1. Per germline, CDR1 SGHTA and CDR2 FQGNSA. The CDR3 has 14 amino acids. Trimming removed 1 base from V and 3 bases from J; junction bases left unmatched: 1. The chain's CDR3 is CASSLGTGYYGYTF. The DNA for the CDR3 is TGTGCCAGCAGCTTAGGGACAGGGTACTATGGCTACACCTTC.

This chain uses TRBV10-2 with TRBJ2-3, with TRBD2 matching 12 bases. The CDR3 loop spans 16 amino acids. CDR1 and CDR2 (germline): WSHSY, SAAADI. V lost 5 bases to trimming and J lost 4 bases; unmatched junction nucleotides: 7. The chain's CDR3 is CASSQGLAGGSDTQYF. DNA of the CDR3: TGCGCCAGCAGTCAGGGCCTAGCGGGGGGGTCAGATACGCAGTATTTT.

The genes are TRBV28 and TRBJ1-5, with a tentative D call TRBD1 (5 bases). The CDR3 is 14 amino acids. Between the trimmed V and J ends, which lost 2 bases and 5 bases, there was a span of 10 bases. Germline-derived CDR1 and CDR2 are MDHEN and SYDVKM. CDR3 residues: CASSLPGPDQPQHF. The CDR3 region has the DNA TGTGCCAGCAGTTTACCAGGGCCTGATCAGCCCCAGCATTTT.